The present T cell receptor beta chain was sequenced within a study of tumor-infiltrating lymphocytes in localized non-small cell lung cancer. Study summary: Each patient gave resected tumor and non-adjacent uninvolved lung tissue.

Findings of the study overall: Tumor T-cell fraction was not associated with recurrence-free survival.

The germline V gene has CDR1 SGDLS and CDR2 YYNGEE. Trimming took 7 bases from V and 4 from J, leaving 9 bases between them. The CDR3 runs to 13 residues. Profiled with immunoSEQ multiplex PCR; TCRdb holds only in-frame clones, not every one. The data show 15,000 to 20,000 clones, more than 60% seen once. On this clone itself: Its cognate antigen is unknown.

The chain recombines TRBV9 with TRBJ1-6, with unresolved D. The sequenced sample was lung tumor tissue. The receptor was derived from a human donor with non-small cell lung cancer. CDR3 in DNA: TGTGCCAGCTCCCGGCCTTATAATTCACCCCTCCACTTT. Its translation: CASSRPYNSPLHF.